The 14 T cell receptor beta chains reported below all come from one sample, sequenced in a study of blood T cell repertoires in COVID-19. The method was immunoSEQ multiplex PCR; TCRdb's version includes in-frame clones alone and lacks a portion of them. The sample has 200,000 to 250,000 clones; 80% to 90% are singletons. Sequenced input: peripheral blood. These receptors were collected from a man at least 80 years old with acute or convalescent COVID-19.

This clone came up a few times. This rearrangement joins TRBV25-1 to TRBJ2-5, with 7 bases fitting TRBD1. CDR3 length equals 15 residues. Trimming removed 0 bases from V and 5 bases from J; junction bases left unmatched: 6. Germline CDR1 MGHDK, CDR2 SYGVNS. The CDR3 DNA reads TGTGCCAGCAGTGAATACGACAGGGCCCTGGAGACCCAGTACTTC. It specifies CASSEYDRALETQYF. Full variable domain (missing parts from reference TRBV25-1 and TRBJ2-5): EADIYQTPRYLVIGTGKKITLECSQTMGHDKMYWYQQDPGMELHLIHYSYGVNSTEKGDLSSESTVSRIRTEHFPLTLESARPSHTSQYLCASSEYDRALETQYFGPGTRLLVL.

DNA for the CDR3: TGCGCCAGCAGCCAAGATGGCGGTAATTCACCCCTCCACTTT. Its translation is CASSQDGGNSPLHF. The V gene is TRBV4-3, the J gene TRBJ1-6; D not resolved. Trimming stripped 0 bases from V and 6 bases from J, with 6 bases between. The CDR3 consists of 14 residues. CDR1 is LGHNA, CDR2 YSLEER, per germline.

The rearrangement joins TRBV5-1 to TRBJ2-1; 7 bases align to TRBD1. The V segment lost 4 bases and the J segment 7 bases; nucleotides outside the gene matches: 11. The CDR3 is 15 amino acids. Germline lookup yields CDR1 SGHRS and CDR2 YFSETQ. CDR3 sequence: CASSRRQGNRNEQFF. In nucleotides, the CDR3 is TGCGCCAGCAGCCGAAGACAGGGAAATAGGAATGAGCAGTTCTTC.

This chain uses TRBV7-3 with TRBJ1-6; 9 bases map to TRBD1. Germline V lookup: CDR1 SGHTA, CDR2 FQGTGA. Trimming took 5 bases from V and 10 from J; bases not matched to a gene: 6. This CDR3 has 14 residues. CDR3 in amino acids: CASSTPGQGSPLHF. The CDR3 nucleotides read TGTGCCAGCAGCACCCCGGGACAGGGATCACCCCTCCACTTT.

This clone was seen just once. The chain is built from TRBV18 and TRBJ1-1; D is uncertain. CDR3 length equals 14 residues. Germline V gives CDR1 KGHSH, CDR2 LQKENI. V gave up 4 bases and J gave up 7 bases, with 16 bases separating them. The CDR3 spells CASSLDSVDDEAFF. In nucleotides, the CDR3 is TGTGCCAGCTCACTCGATTCGGTAGATGATGAAGCTTTCTTT.

V and J are TRBV5-4 and TRBJ2-1; 7 bases are a match to TRBD2. The CDR3 extends over 15 amino acids. Germline-derived CDR1 and CDR2 are SGHNT and YYREEE (reference sequence). Germline trimming cut 1 base from V and 4 bases from J; bases unmatched to any gene: 5. The CDR3 spells CASSLPSGVYNEQFF. Here the CDR3 DNA reads TGTGCCAGCAGCTTGCCTAGCGGAGTTTACAATGAGCAGTTCTTC.

Only a few counts were recorded for this clone. V and J are TRBV6-5 and TRBJ2-1; 10 positions match TRBD2. The CDR3 is 14 residues long. CDR1 is MNHEY and CDR2 is SVGAGI in the germline V gene. The ends lost 8 bases at V and 7 bases at J; junction bases unmatched: 8. This chain's CDR3 is CASQKREGLNEQFF. The CDR3 DNA is TGTGCCAGCCAGAAGCGGGAGGGTCTAAATGAGCAGTTCTTC.

The gene calls are TRBV27 and TRBJ1-2, with 11 bases matching TRBD1. The V segment lost 6 bases and the J segment 5 bases; nucleotides outside the gene matches: 5. Germline-derived CDR1 and CDR2 are MNHEY and SMNVEV (reference sequence). This CDR3 region has 14 residues. DNA for the CDR3: TGTGCCAGCAGCAGGGACAGGGGGGAATATGGCTACACCTTC. Translated, it gives CASSRDRGEYGYTF.

V and J are TRBV19 and TRBJ1-1; possible D gene TRBD1, 6 bases. CDR1 is LNHDA and CDR2 is SQIVND in the germline V gene (reference sequence). This CDR3 is built from 16 residues. V gave up 5 bases and J gave up 4 bases, with 20 bases separating them. DNA of the CDR3: TGTGCCAGTAGTTCGCGTCGGACAGCCCGGGGCACTGAAGCTTTCTTT. Translated: CASSSRRTARGTEAFF.

V usage is TRBV7-2 and J usage is TRBJ1-3; tentative D call: TRBD1 (6 bases). V was trimmed by 1 base and J by 4 bases, leaving 14 bases between them. The CDR3 is 16 residues long. Germline lookup yields CDR1 SGHTA and CDR2 FQGNSA. CDR3 in DNA: TGTGCCAGCAGCTTAGTGGGGGGGCGCGACGGAAACACCATATATTTT. It yields the protein CASSLVGGRDGNTIYF. Supplemented by reference TRBV7-2 and TRBJ1-3, the full variable domain reads GAGVSQSPSNKVTEKGKDVELRCDPISGHTALYWYRQSLGQGLEFLIYFQGNSAPDKSGLPSDRFSAERTGGSVSTLTIQRTQQEDSAVYLCASSLVGGRDGNTIYFGEGSWLTVV.

V gene TRBV5-4 combines with J gene TRBJ1-4; possible D gene TRBD1, 5 bases. With 0 bases removed from V and 7 bases from J, the gap between germline ends came to 19 bases. CDR3 size: 17 residues. CDR1 and CDR2 from the germline V gene are SGHNT and YYREEE (reference sequence). In DNA, the CDR3 is TGTGCCAGCAGCTTGGAGTCGGGGGGTTTTGGCGGTGAAAAACTGTTTTTT. Its protein is CASSLESGGFGGEKLFF.

This chain uses TRBV19 with TRBJ2-3, with a weak D call TRBD2 (6 bases). Germline CDR1 LNHDA, CDR2 SQIVND (reference sequence). The V and J ends lost 3 bases and 2 bases respectively, with 9 bases between them. This CDR3 has 14 amino acids. The DNA of the CDR3 is TGTGCCAGTAGTATGGGCGGGGACACAGATACGCAGTATTTT. Its protein product is CASSMGGDTDTQYF.

The CDR3 loop is CASTLRGSTGELFF. DNA of the CDR3: TGTGCCAGCACCCTGCGGGGGAGCACCGGGGAGCTGTTTTTT. The chain has TRBV6-5 and TRBJ2-2, with 7 positions matching TRBD2. Per germline, CDR1 MNHEY and CDR2 SVGAGI. The CDR3 has 14 amino acids. J gave up 4 bases and V 7 bases, and 6 bases lay outside the gene matches.

This rearrangement joins TRBV4-1 to TRBJ1-3; tentative D call: TRBD1 (6 bases). V gave up 0 bases and J gave up 4 bases, with 13 bases separating them. Germline V lookup: CDR1 MGHRA, CDR2 YSYEKL. The CDR3 loop spans 16 amino acids. The CDR3 nucleotides are TGCGCCAGCAGCCAAGACAGCGGGACACAAGGAAACACCATATATTTT. Translating gives CASSQDSGTQGNTIYF.